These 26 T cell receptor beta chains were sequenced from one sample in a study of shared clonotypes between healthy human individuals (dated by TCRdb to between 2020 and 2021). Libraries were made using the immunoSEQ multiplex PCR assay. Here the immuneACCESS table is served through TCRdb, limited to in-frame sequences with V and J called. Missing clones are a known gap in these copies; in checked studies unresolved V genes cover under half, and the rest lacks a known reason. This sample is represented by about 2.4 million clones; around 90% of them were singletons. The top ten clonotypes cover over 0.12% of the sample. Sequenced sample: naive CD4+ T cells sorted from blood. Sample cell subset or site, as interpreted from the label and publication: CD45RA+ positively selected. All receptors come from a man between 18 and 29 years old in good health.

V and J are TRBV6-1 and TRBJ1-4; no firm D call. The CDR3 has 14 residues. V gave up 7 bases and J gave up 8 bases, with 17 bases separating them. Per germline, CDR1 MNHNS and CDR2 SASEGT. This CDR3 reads CASTTAGLGEKLFF. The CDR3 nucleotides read TGTGCCAGCACCACAGCTGGGCTTGGGGAAAAACTGTTTTTT.

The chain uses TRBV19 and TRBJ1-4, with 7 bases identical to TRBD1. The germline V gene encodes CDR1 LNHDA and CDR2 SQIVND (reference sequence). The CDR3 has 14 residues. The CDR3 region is CASTSRDRNEKLFF. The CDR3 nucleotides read TGTGCGTCGACCTCCCGGGACAGAAATGAAAAACTGTTTTTT.

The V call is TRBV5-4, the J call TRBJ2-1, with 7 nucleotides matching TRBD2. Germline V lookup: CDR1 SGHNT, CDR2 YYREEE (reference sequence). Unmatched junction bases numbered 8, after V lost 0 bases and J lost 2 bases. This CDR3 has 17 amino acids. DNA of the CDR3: TGTGCCAGCAGCTTGGGTGGGCTAGCGGATCCCTACAATGAGCAGTTCTTC. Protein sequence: CASSLGGLADPYNEQFF.

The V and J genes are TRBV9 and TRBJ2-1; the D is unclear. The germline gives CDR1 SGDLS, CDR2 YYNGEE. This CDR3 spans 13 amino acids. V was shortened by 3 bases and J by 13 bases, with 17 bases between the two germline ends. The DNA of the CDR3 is TGTGCCAGCAGCGACGAGCTAGGGTATCGACAGTTCTTC. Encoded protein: CASSDELGYRQFF.

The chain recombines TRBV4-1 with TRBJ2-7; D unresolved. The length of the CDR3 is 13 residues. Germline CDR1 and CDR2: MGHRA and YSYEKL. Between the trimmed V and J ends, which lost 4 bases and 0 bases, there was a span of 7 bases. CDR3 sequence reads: CASSLSSSYEQYF. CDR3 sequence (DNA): TGCGCCAGCAGCCTATCGAGCTCCTACGAGCAGTACTTC.

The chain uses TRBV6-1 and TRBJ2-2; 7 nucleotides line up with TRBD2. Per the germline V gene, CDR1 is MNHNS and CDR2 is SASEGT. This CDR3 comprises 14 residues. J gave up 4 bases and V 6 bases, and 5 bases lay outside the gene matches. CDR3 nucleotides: TGTGCCAGCAGGAGGGAGGGAGGCACCGGGGAGCTGTTTTTT. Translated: CASRREGGTGELFF.

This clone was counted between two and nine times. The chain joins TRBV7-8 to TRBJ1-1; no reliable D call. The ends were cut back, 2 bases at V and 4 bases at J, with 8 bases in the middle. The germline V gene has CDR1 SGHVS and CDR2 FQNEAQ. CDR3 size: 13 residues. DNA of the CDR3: TGTGCCAGCAGCTTATCTCTTGGCACTGAAGCTTTCTTT. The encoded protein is CASSLSLGTEAFF.

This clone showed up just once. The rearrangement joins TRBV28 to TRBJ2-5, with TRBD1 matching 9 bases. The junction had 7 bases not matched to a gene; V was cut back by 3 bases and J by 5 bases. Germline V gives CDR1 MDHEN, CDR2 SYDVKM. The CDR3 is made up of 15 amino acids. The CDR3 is CASSFGTGIVETQYF. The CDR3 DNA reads TGTGCCAGCAGTTTTGGGACAGGGATTGTCGAGACCCAGTACTTC.

CDR3 amino acids: CASRSETYEQYF. The CDR3 nucleotides read TGCGCCAGCAGGAGCGAAACCTACGAGCAGTACTTC. The chain uses TRBV5-1 and TRBJ2-7; no clear D gene. Trimming removed 5 bases at V and 2 bases at J, with 8 bases between. Germline V CDR1 and CDR2: SGHRS, YFSETQ. The CDR3 consists of 12 residues.

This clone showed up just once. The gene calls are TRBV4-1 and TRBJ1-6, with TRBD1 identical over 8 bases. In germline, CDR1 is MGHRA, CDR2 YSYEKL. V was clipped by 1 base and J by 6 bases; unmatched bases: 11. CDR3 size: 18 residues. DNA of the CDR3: TGCGCCAGCAGCCAAGGGACAGGGAGGGTTCGGGCTAATTCACCCCTCCACTTT. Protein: CASSQGTGRVRANSPLHF.

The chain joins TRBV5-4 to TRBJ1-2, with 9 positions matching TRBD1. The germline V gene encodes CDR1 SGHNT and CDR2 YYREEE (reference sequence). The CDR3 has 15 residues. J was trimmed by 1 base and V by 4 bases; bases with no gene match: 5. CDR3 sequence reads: CASSPRTGVNYGYTF. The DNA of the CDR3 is TGTGCCAGCAGCCCCCGGACAGGGGTTAACTATGGCTACACCTTC.

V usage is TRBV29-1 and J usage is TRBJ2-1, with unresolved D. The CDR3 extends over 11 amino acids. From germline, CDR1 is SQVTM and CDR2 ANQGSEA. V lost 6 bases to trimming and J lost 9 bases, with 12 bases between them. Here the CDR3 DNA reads TGCAGCGTACAGAAGGTCAGTGAGCAGTTCTTC. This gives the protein CSVQKVSEQFF.

CDR3 region: CASNREAGANVLTF. DNA for the CDR3: TGTGCCAGCAACCGGGAAGCTGGGGCCAACGTCCTGACTTTC. The V and J genes are TRBV6-4 and TRBJ2-6, with D possibly matching TRBD2 (5 bases). This CDR3 spans 14 amino acids. Trimming removed 7 bases from V and 2 bases from J, with 9 bases in between. The germline V gene has CDR1 MRHNA and CDR2 SNTAGT.

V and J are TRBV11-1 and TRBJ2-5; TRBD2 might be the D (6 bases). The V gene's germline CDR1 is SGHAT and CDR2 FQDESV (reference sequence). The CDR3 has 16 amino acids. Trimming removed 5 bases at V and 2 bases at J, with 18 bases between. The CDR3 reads CASSPSRWAGQETQYF. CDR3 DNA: TGTGCCAGCAGCCCCAGCCGGTGGGCGGGGCAAGAGACCCAGTACTTC.

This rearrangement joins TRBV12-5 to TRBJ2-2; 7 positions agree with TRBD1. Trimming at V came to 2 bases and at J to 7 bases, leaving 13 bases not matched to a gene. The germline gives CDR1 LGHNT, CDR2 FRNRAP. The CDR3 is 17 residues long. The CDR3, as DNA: TGTGCTAGTGGTTTGCCGACATCAGACAGGGCTGGCGGGGAGCTGTTTTTT. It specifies CASGLPTSDRAGGELFF.

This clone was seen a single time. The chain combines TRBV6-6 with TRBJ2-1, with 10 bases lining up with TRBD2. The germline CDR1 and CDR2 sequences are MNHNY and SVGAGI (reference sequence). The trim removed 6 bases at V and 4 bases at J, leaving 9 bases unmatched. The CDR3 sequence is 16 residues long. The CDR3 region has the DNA TGTGCCAGCAGAACCACTAGCGGGACAAGGTACAATGAGCAGTTCTTC. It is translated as CASRTTSGTRYNEQFF.

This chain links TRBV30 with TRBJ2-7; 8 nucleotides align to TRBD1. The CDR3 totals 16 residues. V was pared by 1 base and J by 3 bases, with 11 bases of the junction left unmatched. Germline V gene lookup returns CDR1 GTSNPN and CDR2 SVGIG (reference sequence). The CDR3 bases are TGTGCCTGGAGTGCTGGACAGGGTAAAAGTTACTACGAGCAGTACTTC. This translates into CAWSAGQGKSYYEQYF.

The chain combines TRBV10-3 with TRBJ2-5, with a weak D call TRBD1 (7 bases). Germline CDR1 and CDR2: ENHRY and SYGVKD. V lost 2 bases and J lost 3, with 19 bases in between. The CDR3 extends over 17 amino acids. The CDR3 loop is CAISEPGRGALEETQYF. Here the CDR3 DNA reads TGTGCCATCAGTGAGCCGGGCAGGGGGGCCCTGGAAGAGACCCAGTACTTC.

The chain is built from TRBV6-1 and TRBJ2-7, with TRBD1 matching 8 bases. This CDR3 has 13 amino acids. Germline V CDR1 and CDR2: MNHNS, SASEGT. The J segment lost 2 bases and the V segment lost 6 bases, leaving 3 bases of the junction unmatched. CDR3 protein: CASRTGATYEQYF. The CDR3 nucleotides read TGTGCCAGCAGGACAGGGGCCACCTACGAGCAGTACTTC.

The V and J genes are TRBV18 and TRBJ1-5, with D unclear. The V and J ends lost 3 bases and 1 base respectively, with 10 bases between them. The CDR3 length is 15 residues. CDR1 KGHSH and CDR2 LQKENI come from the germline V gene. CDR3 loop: CASSPSAGSNQPQHF. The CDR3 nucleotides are TGTGCCAGCTCACCGTCTGCAGGCAGCAATCAGCCCCAGCATTTT.

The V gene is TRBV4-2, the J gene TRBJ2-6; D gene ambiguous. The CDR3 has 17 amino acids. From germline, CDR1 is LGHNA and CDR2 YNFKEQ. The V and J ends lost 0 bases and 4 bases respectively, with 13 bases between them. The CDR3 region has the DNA TGTGCCAGCAGCCAAGATTTAATCGCGGTCGGGGCCAACGTCCTGACTTTC. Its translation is CASSQDLIAVGANVLTF.

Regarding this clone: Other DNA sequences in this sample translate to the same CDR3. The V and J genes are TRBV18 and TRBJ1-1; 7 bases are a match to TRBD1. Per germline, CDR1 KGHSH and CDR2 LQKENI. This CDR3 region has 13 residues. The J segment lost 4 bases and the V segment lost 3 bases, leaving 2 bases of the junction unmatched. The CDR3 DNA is TGTGCCAGCTCACCGACAGGGAGCACTGAAGCTTTCTTT. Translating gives CASSPTGSTEAFF.

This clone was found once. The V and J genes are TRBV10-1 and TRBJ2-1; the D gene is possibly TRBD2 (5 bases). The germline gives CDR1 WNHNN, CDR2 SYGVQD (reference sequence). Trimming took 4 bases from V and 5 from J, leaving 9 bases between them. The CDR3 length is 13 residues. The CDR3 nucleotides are TGCGCCAGCAGTGGGGAGCCGAACAATGAGCAGTTCTTC. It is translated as CASSGEPNNEQFF.

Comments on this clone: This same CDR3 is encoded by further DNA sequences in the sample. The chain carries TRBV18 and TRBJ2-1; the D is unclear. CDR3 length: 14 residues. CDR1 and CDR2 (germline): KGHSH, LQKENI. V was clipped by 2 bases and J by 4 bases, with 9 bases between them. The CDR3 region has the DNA TGTGCCAGCTCACCAGGGCTCCCGTACAATGAGCAGTTCTTC. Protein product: CASSPGLPYNEQFF.

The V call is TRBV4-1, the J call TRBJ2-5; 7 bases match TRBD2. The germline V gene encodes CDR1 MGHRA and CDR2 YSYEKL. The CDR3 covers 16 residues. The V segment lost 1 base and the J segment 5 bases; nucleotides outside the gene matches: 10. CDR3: CASSQVYSGRGETQYF. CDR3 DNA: TGCGCCAGCAGCCAAGTTTATAGCGGGCGGGGGGAGACCCAGTACTTC.

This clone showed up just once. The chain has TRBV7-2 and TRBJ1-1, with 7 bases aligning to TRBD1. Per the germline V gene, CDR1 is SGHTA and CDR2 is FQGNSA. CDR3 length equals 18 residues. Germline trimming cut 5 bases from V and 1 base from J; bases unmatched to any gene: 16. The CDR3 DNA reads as TGTGCCAGCAGCATCTCGACAGGGATTACATCGGGGAACACTGAAGCTTTCTTT. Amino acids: CASSISTGITSGNTEAFF.